This T cell receptor (beta chain) originates from a study of blood T cell repertoires in COVID-19. Assay used: immunoSEQ multiplex PCR; TCRdb lists only in-frame clones, some missing. This sample has some 200,000 clones; under 90% occur once, and the top ten carry about 15%. This sequence originates from a man under 40 with active or convalescent COVID-19. Sequencing was carried out using peripheral blood.

This CDR3 reads CASSRKDRGLLLTDTQYF. As DNA, the CDR3 is TGTGCCAGCAGCCGTAAGGACAGGGGGCTCCTGCTCACAGATACGCAGTATTTT. The chain combines TRBV7-2 with TRBJ2-3; 11 nucleotides agree with TRBD1. The junction had 12 bases not matched to a gene; V was cut back by 5 bases and J by 2 bases. Germline-derived CDR1 and CDR2 are SGHTA and FQGNSA. The CDR3 loop spans 18 amino acids. The full variable domain, with the rest looked up from reference TRBV7-2 and TRBJ2-3, is GAGVSQSPSNKVTEKGKDVELRCDPISGHTALYWYRQSLGQGLEFLIYFQGNSAPDKSGLPSDRFSAERTGGSVSTLTIQRTQQEDSAVYLCASSRKDRGLLLTDTQYFGPGTRLTVL.